These T cell receptor beta chains were read from a single sample in a study of cytomegalovirus exposure and HLA in healthy donors. This table comes from immunoSEQ multiplex PCR, and its TCRdb copy is limited to in-frame clones, with some not included. Here the sample spans fewer than 200,000 clones, around 80% being singletons. The sample was PBMCs. These TCRs come from a woman between 45 and 60 years old in good health and CMV-seropositive. Each CDR3 is given with its conserved first and last residue. D genes are given only for firm matches. Expanded clones are given a class, and other clones once, few, many or no size at all.

TRBD1	TRBV18	TRBJ1-3	-	CASSPGQVFAGNTIYF	TGTGCCAGCTCACCGGGACAGGTTTTTGCTGGAAACACCATATATTTT
-	TRBV4-3	TRBJ1-2	-	CASSQDLTGGNYGYTF	TGCGCCAGCAGCCAAGATCTTACGGGGGGTAACTATGGCTACACCTTC
-	TRBV10-3	TRBJ1-2	few	CAISESTGYGYTF	TGTGCCATCAGTGAGTCTACGGGTTATGGCTACACCTTC
TRBD2	TRBV7-3	TRBJ2-5	-	CASSSGGAQETQYF	TGTGCCAGCAGCTCGGGGGGTGCCCAAGAGACCCAGTACTTC
TRBD2	TRBV5-1	TRBJ2-7	-	CASSGGGLEEQYF	TGCGCCAGCAGCGGGGGGGGACTAGAAGAGCAGTACTTC
-	TRBV2	TRBJ2-5	few	CASLFGPQETQYF	TGTGCCAGCTTGTTTGGGCCCCAAGAGACCCAGTACTTC
TRBD2	TRBV18	TRBJ2-1	once	CASSPPGGGRAWGEQFF	TGTGCCAGCTCACCGCCGGGGGGCGGGAGGGCCTGGGGTGAGCAGTTCTTC
-	TRBV10-1	TRBJ1-1	-	CASTNPPECGLVSRFEPTEAFF	TGCGCCAGCACCAACCCCCCGGAATGCGGATTGGTTAGTAGATTCGAACCGACTGAAGCTTTCTTT
TRBD1	TRBV10-3	TRBJ2-2	-	CANSNDRVDTGELFF	TGTGCCAACTCTAACGACAGGGTTGACACCGGGGAGCTGTTTTTT
TRBD2	TRBV10-2	TRBJ2-7	-	CASTGARGGLYEQYF	TGCGCCAGCACAGGAGCCCGGGGGGGCCTCTACGAGCAGTACTTC
TRBD1	TRBV2	TRBJ2-2	-	CASSRDRVGAGELFF	TGTGCCAGCAGTCGCGACAGGGTCGGGGCCGGGGAGCTGTTTTTT
-	TRBV6-6	TRBJ1-1	-	CASSYPGNTEAFF	TGTGCCAGCAGTTACCCGGGGAACACTGAAGCTTTCTTT
TRBD2	TRBV4-2	TRBJ2-7	-	CASSRSGLAGSDEQYF	TGTGCCAGCAGCCGCTCGGGACTAGCGGGGAGCGACGAGCAGTACTTC
-	TRBV7-6	TRBJ2-3	-	CASSPVTDTQYF	TGTGCCAGCAGCCCCGTCACAGATACGCAGTATTTT
TRBD1	TRBV19	TRBJ2-4	-	CASSISGGKNIQYF	TGTGCCAGTAGTATATCAGGGGGCAAAAACATTCAGTACTTC
-	TRBV4-3	TRBJ1-6	-	CASSQEEYSPLHF	TGCGCCAGCAGCCAAGAGGAGTATTCACCCCTCCACTTT
-	TRBV19	TRBJ2-3	-	CASSDRDLGTQYF	TGTGCCAGTAGCGATCGCGATCTAGGTACGCAGTATTTT
-	TRBV28	TRBJ1-5	-	CASSLGGNSNQPQHF	TGTGCCAGCAGTCTAGGAGGAAATAGCAATCAGCCCCAGCATTTT
TRBD2	TRBV5-1	TRBJ2-7	-	CASSLTSGGYEQYF	TGCGCCAGCAGCTTGACTAGCGGGGGCTACGAGCAGTACTTC
-	TRBV5-1	TRBJ1-3	-	CASSSAYSPGNTIYF	TGCGCCAGCAGCTCTGCATACTCCCCCGGAAACACCATATATTTT
-	TRBV5-8	TRBJ1-5	-	CASSGRNQPQHF	TGTGCCAGCAGCGGCCGCAATCAGCCCCAGCATTTT
-	TRBV7-2	TRBJ1-2	-	CASSLAGYGYTF	TGTGCCAGCAGCTTAGCCGGCTATGGCTACACCTTC
-	TRBV10-3	TRBJ2-7	-	CAIKADSPYEQYF	TGTGCCATCAAGGCGGACTCCCCCTACGAGCAGTACTTC
TRBD2	TRBV5-1	TRBJ2-2	-	CASSLNPSGRSTGELFF	TGCGCCAGCAGCTTAAACCCCAGCGGGAGGAGCACCGGGGAGCTGTTTTTT
TRBD1	TRBV28	TRBJ2-7	-	CASSSAPGQGSF	TGTGCCAGCAGCTCCGCGCCGGGACAGGGATCTTTC
-	TRBV7-2	TRBJ2-3	-	CASSPAQEGTQYF	TGTGCCAGCAGCCCGGCCCAAGAGGGTACGCAGTATTTT
TRBD1	TRBV4-2	TRBJ2-3	-	CASSVGQGSTDTQYF	TGTGCCAGCAGCGTGGGACAGGGGAGCACAGATACGCAGTATTTT
TRBD1	TRBV5-1	TRBJ2-7	-	CASSWGTGDSEQYF	TGCGCCAGCAGCTGGGGGACAGGGGACAGCGAGCAGTACTTC
-	TRBV20-1	TRBJ1-2	-	CSAHGGGYTF	TGCAGTGCGCATGGAGGTGGCTACACCTTC
-	TRBV10-3	TRBJ1-1	once	CAISDLDPRSEAFF	TGTGCCATCAGTGACCTCGACCCCCGGAGTGAAGCTTTCTTT
TRBD1	TRBV7-3	TRBJ1-2	-	CASSLIGGDGYTF	TGTGCCAGCAGCTTAATAGGGGGCGACGGCTACACCTTC
-	TRBV2	TRBJ2-2	few	CASSSGTPNTGELFF	TGTGCCAGCAGTTCCGGGACTCCGAACACCGGGGAGCTGTTTTTT
-	TRBV7-2	TRBJ1-5	-	CASSLQSNQPQHF	TGTGCCAGCAGTTTACAGAGCAATCAGCCCCAGCATTTT
TRBD1	TRBV2	TRBJ2-7	-	CASGGQLFYEQYF	TGTGCCAGCGGGGGACAGCTCTTCTACGAGCAGTACTTC
TRBD2	TRBV4-3	TRBJ2-2	once	CASSQSGVGRAGELFF	TGCGCCAGCAGCCAATCGGGTGTCGGGAGGGCCGGGGAGCTGTTTTTT
TRBD1	TRBV19	TRBJ1-1	-	CASSIRTGESEAFF	TGTGCCAGTAGTATCCGGACAGGGGAGTCTGAAGCTTTCTTT
-	TRBV4-1	TRBJ2-3	-	CASSQGGTRTDTQYF	TGCGCCAGCAGCCAAGGTGGGACTCGCACAGATACGCAGTATTTT
-	TRBV5-1	TRBJ2-7	once	CASSLLGRRDYEQYF	TGCGCCAGCAGCTTGTTGGGGAGACGGGACTACGAGCAGTACTTC
-	TRBV11-2	TRBJ2-5	-	CASTMSSGNQETQYF	TGTGCCAGCACCATGTCGTCGGGGAACCAAGAGACCCAGTACTTC
-	TRBV18	TRBJ1-5	-	CASSPGARDNQPQHF	TGTGCCAGCTCACCAGGAGCCAGGGATAATCAGCCCCAGCATTTT
TRBD1	TRBV28	TRBJ1-6	-	CASSNDRASPLHF	TGTGCCAGCAGCAACGACAGGGCTTCACCCCTCCACTTT
-	TRBV4-1	TRBJ1-5	-	CASSQDQGWRPQHF	TGCGCCAGCAGCCAAGACCAAGGATGGAGGCCCCAGCATTTT
-	TRBV18	TRBJ1-1	-	CASSPRQGGTEAFF	TGTGCCAGCTCACCCCGGCAGGGTGGCACTGAAGCTTTCTTT
-	TRBV14	TRBJ2-7	-	CASSGDLEGNSYEQYF	TGTGCCAGCAGCGGGGATCTGGAGGGAAACTCCTACGAGCAGTACTTC
-	TRBV5-1	TRBJ1-5	few	CASSSEPDQPQHF	TGCGCCAGCAGCTCGGAGCCGGATCAGCCCCAGCATTTT
TRBD1	TRBV19	TRBJ1-2	-	CASREDRGPPYGYTF	TGTGCCAGTAGGGAGGACAGGGGACCTCCTTATGGCTACACCTTC